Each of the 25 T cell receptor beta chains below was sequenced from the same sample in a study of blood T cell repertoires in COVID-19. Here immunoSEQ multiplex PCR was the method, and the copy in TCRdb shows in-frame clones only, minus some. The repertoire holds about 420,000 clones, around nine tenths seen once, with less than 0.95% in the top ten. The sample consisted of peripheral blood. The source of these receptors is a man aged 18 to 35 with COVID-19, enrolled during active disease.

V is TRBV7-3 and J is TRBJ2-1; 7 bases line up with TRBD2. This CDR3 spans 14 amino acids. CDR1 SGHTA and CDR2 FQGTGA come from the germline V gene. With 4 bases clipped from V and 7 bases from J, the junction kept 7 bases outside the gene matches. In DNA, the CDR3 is TGTGCCAGCAGCTCTAGCGGAGACTTTAATGAGCAGTTCTTC. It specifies CASSSSGDFNEQFF.

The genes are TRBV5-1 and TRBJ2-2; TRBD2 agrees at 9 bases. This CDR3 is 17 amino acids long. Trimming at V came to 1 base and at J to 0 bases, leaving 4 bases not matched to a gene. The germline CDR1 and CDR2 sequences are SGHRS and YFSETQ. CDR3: CASSLSLAGPNTGELFF. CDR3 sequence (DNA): TGCGCCAGCAGCTTGAGTCTAGCGGGACCGAACACCGGGGAGCTGTTTTTT. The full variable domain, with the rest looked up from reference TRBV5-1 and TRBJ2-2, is KAGVTQTPRYLIKTRGQQVTLSCSPISGHRSVSWYQQTPGQGLQFLFEYFSETQRNKGNFPGRFSGRQFSNSRSEMNVSTLELGDSALYLCASSLSLAGPNTGELFFGEGSRLTVL.

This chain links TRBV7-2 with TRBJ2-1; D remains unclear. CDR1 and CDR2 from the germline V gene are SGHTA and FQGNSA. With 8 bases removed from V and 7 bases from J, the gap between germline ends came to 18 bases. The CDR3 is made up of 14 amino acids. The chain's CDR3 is CASHPTFGRNEQFF. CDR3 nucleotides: TGTGCCAGCCACCCGACTTTTGGTAGGAATGAGCAGTTCTTC.

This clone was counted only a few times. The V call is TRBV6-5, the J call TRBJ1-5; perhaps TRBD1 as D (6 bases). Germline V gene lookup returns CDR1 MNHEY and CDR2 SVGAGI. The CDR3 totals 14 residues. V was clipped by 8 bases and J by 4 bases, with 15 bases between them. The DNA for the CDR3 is TGTGCCAGCGGCCCCGACAGGTGGAATCAGCCCCAGCATTTT. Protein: CASGPDRWNQPQHF.

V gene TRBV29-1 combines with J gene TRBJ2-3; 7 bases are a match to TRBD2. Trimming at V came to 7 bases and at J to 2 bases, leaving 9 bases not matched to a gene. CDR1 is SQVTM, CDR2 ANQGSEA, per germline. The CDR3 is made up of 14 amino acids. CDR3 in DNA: TGCAGCGCCAGCCGGGACTACTACACAGATACGCAGTATTTT. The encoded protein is CSASRDYYTDTQYF.

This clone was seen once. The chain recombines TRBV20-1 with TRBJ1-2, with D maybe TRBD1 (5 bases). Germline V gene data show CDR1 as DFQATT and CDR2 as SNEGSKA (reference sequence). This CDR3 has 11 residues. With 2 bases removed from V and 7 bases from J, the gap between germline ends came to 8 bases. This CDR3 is CSARFGGGYTF. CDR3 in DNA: TGCAGTGCTAGATTCGGGGGTGGCTACACCTTC.

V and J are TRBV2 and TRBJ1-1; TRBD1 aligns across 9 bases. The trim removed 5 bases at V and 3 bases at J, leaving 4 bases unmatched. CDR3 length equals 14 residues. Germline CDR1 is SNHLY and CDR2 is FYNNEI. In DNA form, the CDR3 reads TGTGCCAGCAGTCGGGACAGGGACGACACTGAAGCTTTCTTT. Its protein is CASSRDRDDTEAFF. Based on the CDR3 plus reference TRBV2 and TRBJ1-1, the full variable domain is EPEVTQTPSHQVTQMGQEVILRCVPISNHLYFYWYRQILGQKVEFLVSFYNNEISEKSEIFDDQFSVERPDGSNFTLKIRSTKLEDSAMYFCASSRDRDDTEAFFGQGTRLTVV.

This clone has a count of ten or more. The CDR3 DNA reads as TGCGCCAGCAGGACAGGGGTCGAGCAGTACTTC. Amino acids: CASRTGVEQYF. The J gene is TRBJ2-7, the V gene TRBV10-2; 8 positions agree with TRBD1. Trimming removed 6 bases from V and 6 bases from J; junction bases left unmatched: 1. The CDR3 runs 11 residues. Germline CDR1 WSHSY, CDR2 SAAADI.

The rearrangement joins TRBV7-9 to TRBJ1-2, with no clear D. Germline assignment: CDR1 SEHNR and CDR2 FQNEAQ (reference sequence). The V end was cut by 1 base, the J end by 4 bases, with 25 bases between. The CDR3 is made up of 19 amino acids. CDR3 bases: TGTGCCAGCAGCTTAGTCGTTGGGAGCCAAGTTCACTCTTCCTATGGCTACACCTTC. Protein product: CASSLVVGSQVHSSYGYTF.

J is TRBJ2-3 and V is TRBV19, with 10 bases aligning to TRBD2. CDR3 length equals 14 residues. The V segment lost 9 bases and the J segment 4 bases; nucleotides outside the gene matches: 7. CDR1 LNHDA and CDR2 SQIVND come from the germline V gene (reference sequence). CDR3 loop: CASHLAGESDTQYF. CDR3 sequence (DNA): TGTGCCAGCCATCTAGCGGGGGAATCAGATACGCAGTATTTT. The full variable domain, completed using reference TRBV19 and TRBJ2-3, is DGGITQSPKYLFRKEGQNVTLSCEQNLNHDAMYWYRQDPGQGLRLIYYSQIVNDFQKGDIAEGYSVSREKKESFPLTVTSAQKNPTAFYLCASHLAGESDTQYFGPGTRLTVL.

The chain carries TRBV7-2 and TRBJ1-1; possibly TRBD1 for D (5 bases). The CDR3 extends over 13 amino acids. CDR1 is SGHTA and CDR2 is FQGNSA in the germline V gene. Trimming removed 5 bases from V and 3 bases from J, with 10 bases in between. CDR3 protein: CASSQDRHTEAFF. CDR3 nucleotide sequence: TGTGCCAGCAGCCAAGACAGACACACTGAAGCTTTCTTT. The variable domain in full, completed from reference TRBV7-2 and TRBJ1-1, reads GAGVSQSPSNKVTEKGKDVELRCDPISGHTALYWYRQSLGQGLEFLIYFQGNSAPDKSGLPSDRFSAERTGGSVSTLTIQRTQQEDSAVYLCASSQDRHTEAFFGQGTRLTVV.

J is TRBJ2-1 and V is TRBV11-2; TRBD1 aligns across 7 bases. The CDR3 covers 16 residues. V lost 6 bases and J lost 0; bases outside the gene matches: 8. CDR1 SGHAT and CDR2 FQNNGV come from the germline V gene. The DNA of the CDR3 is TGTGCCAGCAGACCCCTGACAGGGCCCTCCTACAATGAGCAGTTCTTC. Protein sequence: CASRPLTGPSYNEQFF.

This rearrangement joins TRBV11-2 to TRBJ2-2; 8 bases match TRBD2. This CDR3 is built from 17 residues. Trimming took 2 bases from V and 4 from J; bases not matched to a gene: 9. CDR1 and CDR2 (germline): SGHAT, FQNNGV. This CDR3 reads CASSLFPGLDLTGELFF. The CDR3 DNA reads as TGTGCCAGCAGCTTATTTCCGGGACTAGACCTCACCGGGGAGCTGTTTTTT. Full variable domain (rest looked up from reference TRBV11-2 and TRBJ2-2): EAGVAQSPRYKIIEKRQSVAFWCNPISGHATLYWYQQILGQGPKLLIQFQNNGVVDDSQLPKDRFSAERLKGVDSTLKIQPAKLEDSAVYLCASSLFPGLDLTGELFFGEGSRLTVL.

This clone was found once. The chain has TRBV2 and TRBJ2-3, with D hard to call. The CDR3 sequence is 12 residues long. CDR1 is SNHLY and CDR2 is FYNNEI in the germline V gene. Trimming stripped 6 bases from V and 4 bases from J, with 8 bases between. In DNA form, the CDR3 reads TGTGCCAGCAGCCCCTACGCAGATACGCAGTATTTT. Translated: CASSPYADTQYF.

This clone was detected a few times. CDR3 bases: TGCGCCAGCAGCCCACTAGCGGGACGTGGGTTAGACGAGCAGTACTTC. Its protein product is CASSPLAGRGLDEQYF. V gene TRBV4-1 combines with J gene TRBJ2-7; TRBD2 agrees at 10 bases. CDR3 length: 16 amino acids. Germline V gives CDR1 MGHRA, CDR2 YSYEKL. Losses at the gene ends were 4 bases for V and 5 bases for J; bases not matched to a gene: 11.

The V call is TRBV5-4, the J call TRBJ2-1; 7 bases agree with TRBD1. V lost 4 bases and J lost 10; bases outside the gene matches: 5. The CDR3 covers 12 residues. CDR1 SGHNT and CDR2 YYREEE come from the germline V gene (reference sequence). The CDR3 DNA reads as TGTGCCAGCAGCCTAACAGGGGAAGAGCAGTTCTTC. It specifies CASSLTGEEQFF.

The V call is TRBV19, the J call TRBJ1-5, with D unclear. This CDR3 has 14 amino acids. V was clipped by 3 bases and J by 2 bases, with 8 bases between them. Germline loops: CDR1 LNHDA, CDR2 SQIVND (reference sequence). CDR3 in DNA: TGTGCCAGTAGTATTTGGCAGGGCAATCAGCCCCAGCATTTT. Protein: CASSIWQGNQPQHF. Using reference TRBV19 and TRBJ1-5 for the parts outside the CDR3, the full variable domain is DGGITQSPKYLFRKEGQNVTLSCEQNLNHDAMYWYRQDPGQGLRLIYYSQIVNDFQKGDIAEGYSVSREKKESFPLTVTSAQKNPTAFYLCASSIWQGNQPQHFGDGTRLSIL.

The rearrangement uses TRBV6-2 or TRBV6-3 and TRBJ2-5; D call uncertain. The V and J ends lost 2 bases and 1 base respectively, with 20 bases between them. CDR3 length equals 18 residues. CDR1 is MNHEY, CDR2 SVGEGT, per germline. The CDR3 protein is CASSYGGRSSRVQETQYF. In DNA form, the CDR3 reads TGTGCCAGCAGTTACGGCGGCCGTTCATCGCGTGTCCAAGAGACCCAGTACTTC.

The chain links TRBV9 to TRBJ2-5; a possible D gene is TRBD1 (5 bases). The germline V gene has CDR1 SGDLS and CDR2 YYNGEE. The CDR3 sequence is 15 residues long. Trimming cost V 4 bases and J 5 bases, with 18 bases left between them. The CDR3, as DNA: TGTGCCAGCAGCCCCATGACAGAAGCACGCGAGACCCAGTACTTC. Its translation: CASSPMTEARETQYF.

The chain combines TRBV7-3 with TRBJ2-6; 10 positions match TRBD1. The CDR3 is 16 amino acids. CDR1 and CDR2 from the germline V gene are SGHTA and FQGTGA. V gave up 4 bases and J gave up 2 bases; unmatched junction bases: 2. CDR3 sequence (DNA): TGTGCCAGCAGCTCAGGACAGGGGGCTGGGGCCAACGTCCTGACTTTC. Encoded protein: CASSSGQGAGANVLTF.

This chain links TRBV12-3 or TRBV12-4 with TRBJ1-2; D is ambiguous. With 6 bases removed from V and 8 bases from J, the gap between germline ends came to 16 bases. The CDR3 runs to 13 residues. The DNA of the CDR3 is TGTGCCAGCAGCGATCATACAAATCCGGGCTACACCTTC. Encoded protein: CASSDHTNPGYTF.

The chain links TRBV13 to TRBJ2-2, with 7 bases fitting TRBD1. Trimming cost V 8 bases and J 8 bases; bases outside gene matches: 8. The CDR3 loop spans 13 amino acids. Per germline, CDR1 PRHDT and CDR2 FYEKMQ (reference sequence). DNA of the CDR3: TGTGCCAGCGGTCTAAGGGGGCCAGGGGAGCTGTTTTTT. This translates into CASGLRGPGELFF.

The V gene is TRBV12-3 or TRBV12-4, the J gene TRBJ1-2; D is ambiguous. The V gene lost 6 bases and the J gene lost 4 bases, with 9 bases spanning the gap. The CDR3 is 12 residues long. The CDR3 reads CASRARGYGYTF. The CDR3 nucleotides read TGTGCCAGCAGGGCCAGAGGCTATGGCTACACCTTC.

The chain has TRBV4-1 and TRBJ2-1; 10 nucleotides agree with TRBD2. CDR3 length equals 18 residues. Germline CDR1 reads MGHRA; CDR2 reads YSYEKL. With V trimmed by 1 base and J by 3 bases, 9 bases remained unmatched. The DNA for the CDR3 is TGCGCCAGCAGCCAAGGGGGCTATAGCGGGGGGCACTACAATGAGCAGTTCTTC. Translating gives CASSQGGYSGGHYNEQFF.

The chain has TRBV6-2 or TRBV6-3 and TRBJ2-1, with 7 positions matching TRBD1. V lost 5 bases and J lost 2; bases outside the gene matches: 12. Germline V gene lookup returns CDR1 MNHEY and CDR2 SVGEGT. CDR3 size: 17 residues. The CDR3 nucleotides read TGTGCCAGCAGTGACCACACCGGGACAGAGCCCTACAATGAGCAGTTCTTC. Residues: CASSDHTGTEPYNEQFF.